A single sample gave rise to the 6 T cell receptor beta chains below, sequenced in a study of cytomegalovirus exposure and HLA in healthy donors. The PCR ran on 60 Vbeta and 13 Jbeta primers. Here immunoSEQ multiplex PCR was the method, and the copy in TCRdb shows in-frame clones only, minus some. In the table there are some 110,000 clones, roughly three quarters of which are singletons. The sample taken for sequencing was PBMCs. The receptors here all came from a woman aged 18-30 years in good health and CMV-seronegative.

This clone was counted a few times. The rearrangement links TRBV10-3 to TRBJ1-5; maybe TRBD1 (6 bases). The CDR3 runs 14 residues. Germline V gene lookup returns CDR1 ENHRY and CDR2 SYGVKD. V was shortened by 4 bases and J by 2 bases, with 9 bases between the two germline ends. CDR3 DNA sequence: TGTGCCATCAGTGGACAGGACGGCAATCAGCCCCAGCATTTT. Its protein product is CAISGQDGNQPQHF.

This clone was detected only a few times. The rearrangement links TRBV10-2 to TRBJ1-1; possibly TRBD1 for D (6 bases). The CDR3 contains 18 residues. Per germline, CDR1 WSHSY and CDR2 SAAADI. Trimming pared 0 bases from V and 4 bases from J, leaving 21 bases between. CDR3 sequence (DNA): TGCGCCAGCAGTGAGTCGAAATCCTTTTTTGGGGGCTTCACTGAAGCTTTCTTT. This sequence encodes CASSESKSFFGGFTEAFF.

J is TRBJ2-7 and V is TRBV2; 13 positions match TRBD2. Germline CDR1 and CDR2: SNHLY and FYNNEI. J lost 2 bases, V lost 5 bases, and 9 bases had no gene match. This CDR3 region has 17 residues. The CDR3 loop reads CASSQGDGLAGAYEQYF. In DNA, the CDR3 is TGTGCCAGCAGTCAAGGTGACGGACTAGCGGGGGCCTACGAGCAGTACTTC.

The chain links TRBV19 to TRBJ2-7, with D perhaps TRBD1 (6 bases). Germline CDR1 and CDR2: LNHDA and SQIVND (reference sequence). The CDR3 is 15 residues long. V was pared by 4 bases and J by 1 base, with 14 bases between. CDR3 sequence (DNA): TGTGCCAGTAGTACCTCTCAGGGGCTGTCCTACGAGCAGTACTTC. Protein product: CASSTSQGLSYEQYF.

This chain uses TRBV6-5 with TRBJ2-7; a possible D gene is TRBD2 (5 bases). The V gene's germline CDR1 is MNHEY and CDR2 SVGAGI. The CDR3 loop spans 13 amino acids. With 6 bases removed from V and 5 bases from J, the gap between germline ends came to 14 bases. CDR3 bases: TGTGCCAGCAGCACGCGGGTTCTCGACGAGCAGTACTTC. As protein: CASSTRVLDEQYF.

This chain joins TRBV4-2 and TRBJ2-3, with 11 nucleotides matching TRBD2. J lost 0 bases, V lost 5 bases, and 7 bases had no gene match. From germline, CDR1 is LGHNA and CDR2 YNFKEQ. The CDR3 sequence is 17 residues long. The CDR3 DNA reads TGTGCCAGCAGCGGGACTAGCGGCGCACCTAGCACAGATACGCAGTATTTT. This encodes CASSGTSGAPSTDTQYF.